This T cell receptor beta chain was found in a study of control samples from healthy donors and cancer patients. Repertoires were generated with immunoSEQ multiplex PCR, while TCRdb's copy carries only in-frame clones and drops some. The table includes fewer than 100,000 clones, roughly four fifths detected once. V was clipped by 1 base and J by 2 bases, with 12 bases between them. The CDR3 is 16 amino acids. Germline values: CDR1 LGHDT, CDR2 YNNKEL (reference sequence). This clone was detected once. The chain joins TRBV3-1 (or the pseudogene TRBV3-2) to TRBJ1-3; D remains ambiguous. Sequenced material: blood. The source of this sequence is a man aged 55 to 70 in good health. The CDR3 DNA follows: TGTGCCAGCAGCCAAGCTGGAGGAGGGACTGGAAACACCATATATTTT. It translates to CASSQAGGGTGNTIYF.